Following are 25 T cell receptor beta chains from one sample sequenced in a study of radiotherapy plus CTLA-4 blockade in lung cancer. Using immunoSEQ multiplex PCR, the repertoire was profiled, and TCRdb retains in-frame clones only, with some absent. The sample holds just under 60,000 clones; around 74% are singletons and the top ten take about 8.3%. Here the sequenced sample was peripheral blood, taken from a patient treated with radiotherapy plus ipilimumab. The receptor source for this set is a human donor with non-small cell lung cancer whose response to radiotherapy plus ipilimumab could not be evaluated.

V gene TRBV2 combines with J gene TRBJ2-7; no reliable D call. The V and J ends lost 7 bases and 0 bases respectively, with 4 bases between them. Germline V gives CDR1 SNHLY, CDR2 FYNNEI. The CDR3 consists of 11 residues. The CDR3 sequence: CASTFSYEQYF. The CDR3 region has the DNA TGTGCCAGCACATTCTCCTACGAGCAGTACTTC.

V gene TRBV30 combines with J gene TRBJ2-1; 10 nucleotides agree with TRBD2. Germline-derived CDR1 and CDR2 are GTSNPN and SVGIG (reference sequence). The CDR3 has 17 residues. The trim removed 2 bases at V and 5 bases at J, leaving 12 bases unmatched. CDR3 sequence (DNA): TGTGCCTGGAGTCCCCCATTCGGGACTAGCGCCAACAATGAGCAGTTCTTC. The encoded protein is CAWSPPFGTSANNEQFF.

This chain links TRBV7-2 with TRBJ2-1, with a possible D match to TRBD2 (6 bases). The CDR3 contains 15 residues. CDR1 is SGHTA, CDR2 FQGNSA, per germline. V was shortened by 1 base and J by 3 bases, with 10 bases between the two germline ends. This chain's CDR3 is CASSLVASDYNEQFF. For the CDR3, the DNA is TGTGCCAGCAGCTTAGTGGCTAGCGACTACAATGAGCAGTTCTTC. Together with reference TRBV7-2 and TRBJ2-1, the CDR3 gives the full variable domain: GAGVSQSPSNKVTEKGKDVELRCDPISGHTALYWYRQSLGQGLEFLIYFQGNSAPDKSGLPSDRFSAERTGGSVSTLTIQRTQQEDSAVYLCASSLVASDYNEQFFGPGTRLTVL.

This chain uses TRBV7-8 with TRBJ2-7; perhaps TRBD1 as D (6 bases). From germline, CDR1 is SGHVS and CDR2 FQNEAQ. Trimming pared 2 bases from V and 6 bases from J, leaving 20 bases between. CDR3 length equals 16 residues. The CDR3 spells CASSLTPTGPRREQYF. The CDR3 DNA is TGTGCCAGCAGCTTAACCCCGACAGGCCCCAGGCGCGAGCAGTACTTC.

This clone has only a few counts. The chain employs TRBV9 and TRBJ1-2; TRBD1 is a possible D gene (6 bases). CDR3 size: 15 residues. V shed 0 bases and J shed 2 bases, with 11 bases lying between them. Per germline, CDR1 SGDLS and CDR2 YYNGEE. This CDR3 reads CASSVGGTTNYGYTF. CDR3 DNA: TGTGCCAGCAGCGTAGGGGGGACAACGAACTATGGCTACACCTTC.

Only a few counts were recorded for this clone. V is TRBV7-2 and J is TRBJ2-2; D might be TRBD1 (5 bases). CDR3 length: 17 amino acids. Trimming stripped 0 bases from V and 1 base from J, with 12 bases between. CDR1 and CDR2 from the germline V gene are SGHTA and FQGNSA. The CDR3 region is CASSLAVGRLNTGELFF. The CDR3 region has the DNA TGTGCCAGCAGCTTAGCGGTGGGGCGGTTGAACACCGGGGAGCTGTTTTTT. Drawing the rest from reference TRBV7-2 and TRBJ2-2, the complete variable domain is GAGVSQSPSNKVTEKGKDVELRCDPISGHTALYWYRQSLGQGLEFLIYFQGNSAPDKSGLPSDRFSAERTGGSVSTLTIQRTQQEDSAVYLCASSLAVGRLNTGELFFGEGSRLTVL.

V usage is TRBV7-9 and J usage is TRBJ1-4; 8 positions match TRBD1. The junction had 11 bases not matched to a gene; V was cut back by 5 bases and J by 9 bases. This CDR3 is built from 15 residues. The germline V gene encodes CDR1 SEHNR and CDR2 FQNEAQ (reference sequence). As DNA, the CDR3 is TGTGCCAGCAGCATTACCGGGACAGGACTCAAAAAACTGTTTTTT. It encodes CASSITGTGLKKLFF.

This rearrangement joins TRBV28 to TRBJ2-1, with D possibly TRBD2 on 6 matching bases. Per the germline V gene, CDR1 is MDHEN and CDR2 is SYDVKM. The V end lost 4 bases, the J end lost 4 bases, and 11 bases lay between the germline ends. The CDR3 totals 14 residues. CDR3 DNA: TGTGCCAGCAGTTCCCCAGGAGGGTACAATGAGCAGTTCTTC. The encoded protein is CASSSPGGYNEQFF.

The chain has TRBV27 and TRBJ1-5, with D possibly matching TRBD1 (5 bases). The germline gives CDR1 MNHEY, CDR2 SMNVEV (reference sequence). CDR3 size: 15 residues. Trimming removed 3 bases at V and 1 base at J, with 10 bases between. CDR3 amino acids: CASSFLGGSNQPQHF. Written as DNA, the CDR3 is TGTGCCAGCAGTTTCTTGGGGGGGAGCAATCAGCCCCAGCATTTT.

V gene TRBV30 combines with J gene TRBJ1-2; weak D call: TRBD1 (6 bases). The CDR3 covers 15 residues. The ends were cut back, 3 bases at V and 3 bases at J, with 17 bases in the middle. The germline V gene has CDR1 GTSNPN and CDR2 SVGIG (reference sequence). The CDR3 nucleotides read TGTGCCTGGAGAGGGACAACGGTGCGGTACTATGGCTACACCTTC. It yields the protein CAWRGTTVRYYGYTF.

The chain couples TRBV4-3 to TRBJ2-5; 10 positions agree with TRBD2. Germline lookup yields CDR1 LGHNA and CDR2 YSLEER. J lost 1 base, V lost 6 bases, and 8 bases had no gene match. CDR3 length: 16 amino acids. CDR3 sequence reads: CASRPIAGGPQETQYF. The DNA of the CDR3 is TGCGCCAGCAGACCGATAGCGGGGGGCCCCCAAGAGACCCAGTACTTC.

This chain connects TRBV9 to TRBJ2-1; D is perhaps TRBD2 (5 bases). From germline, CDR1 is SGDLS and CDR2 YYNGEE. The CDR3 is 15 amino acids. V was trimmed by 0 bases and J by 2 bases, leaving 9 bases between them. This CDR3 is CASSVVGETYNEQFF. The CDR3, as DNA: TGTGCCAGCAGCGTAGTCGGGGAGACCTACAATGAGCAGTTCTTC.

CDR3 DNA: TGTGCCAGCAGCTTGGACCGGCCCCCCAGGGCTTCCTACGAGCAGTACTTC. This translates into CASSLDRPPRASYEQYF. The chain has TRBV5-4 and TRBJ2-7; D is perhaps TRBD1 (5 bases). Germline-derived CDR1 and CDR2 are SGHNT and YYREEE (reference sequence). V lost 0 bases, J lost 1 base, and 17 bases lay in between. There are 17 residues in the CDR3.

This clone has just a few counts. The CDR3: CASSRPGQDSGNTIYF. DNA for the CDR3: TGCGCCAGCAGCCGGCCAGGACAGGACTCTGGAAACACCATATATTTT. The J gene is TRBJ1-3, the V gene TRBV4-1; 7 bases map to TRBD1. Germline V CDR1 and CDR2: MGHRA, YSYEKL. CDR3 length: 16 amino acids. V lost 4 bases to trimming and J lost 0 bases; unmatched junction nucleotides: 6.

The J gene is TRBJ2-5, the V gene TRBV7-7; 8 nucleotides align to TRBD2. CDR1 is SSHAT and CDR2 is FNYEAQ in the germline V gene (reference sequence). This CDR3 is 16 amino acids long. J gave up 4 bases and V 0 bases, and 7 bases lay outside the gene matches. The CDR3 region is CASSLARRGERETQYF. CDR3 sequence (DNA): TGTGCCAGCAGCTTAGCCCGGCGGGGGGAAAGAGAGACCCAGTACTTC. Full variable domain (outside the CDR3, taken from reference TRBV7-7 and TRBJ2-5): GAGVSQSPRYKVTKRGQDVTLRCDPISSHATLYWYQQALGQGPEFLTYFNYEAQPDKSGLPSDRFSAERPEGSISTLTIQRTEQRDSAMYRCASSLARRGERETQYFGPGTRLLVL.

The chain combines TRBV6-5 with TRBJ2-7; 7 bases fit TRBD1. Losses at the gene ends were 4 bases for V and 0 bases for J; bases not matched to a gene: 3. Germline V gives CDR1 MNHEY, CDR2 SVGAGI. CDR3 size: 14 residues. The CDR3 bases are TGTGCCAGCAGTTCGGGACAGAGCTCCTACGAGCAGTACTTC. As protein: CASSSGQSSYEQYF.

In this sample, this clone turned up once. This chain uses TRBV6-4 with TRBJ1-6; 10 positions match TRBD1. This CDR3 region has 16 residues. V lost 3 bases and J lost 8; bases outside the gene matches: 7. CDR1 and CDR2 (germline): MRHNA, SNTAGT. The CDR3 DNA sequence: TGTGCCAGCAGTGATTCCGGGACAGGGGTTGATTCACCCCTCCACTTT. Translating it yields CASSDSGTGVDSPLHF.

The rearrangement uses TRBV9 and TRBJ1-5; D is possibly TRBD1 (5 bases). Germline V lookup: CDR1 SGDLS, CDR2 YYNGEE. The length of the CDR3 is 15 residues. V was pared by 2 bases and J by 3 bases, with 12 bases between. CDR3 region: CASSVTAGDNQPQHF. In DNA form, the CDR3 reads TGTGCCAGCAGCGTCACTGCGGGGGACAATCAGCCCCAGCATTTT.

The V gene is TRBV9, the J gene TRBJ2-7; 10 nucleotides agree with TRBD1. Germline V gives CDR1 SGDLS, CDR2 YYNGEE. The CDR3 consists of 16 residues. Germline trimming cut 0 bases from V and 4 bases from J; bases unmatched to any gene: 7. CDR3 sequence: CASSVEGTGENYEQYF. The CDR3 DNA is TGTGCCAGCAGCGTAGAGGGGACAGGGGAAAATTACGAGCAGTACTTC. Variable domain in full (rest from reference TRBV9 and TRBJ2-7): DSGVTQTPKHLITATGQRVTLRCSPRSGDLSVYWYQQSLDQGLQFLIQYYNGEERAKGNILERFSAQQFPDLHSELNLSSLELGDSALYFCASSVEGTGENYEQYFGPGTRLTVT.

This clone came up a few times. The gene calls are TRBV5-1 and TRBJ2-1, with 16 bases aligning to TRBD2. The CDR3 runs 15 residues. The ends lost 4 bases at V and 8 bases at J; junction bases unmatched: 3. Germline CDR1 reads SGHRS; CDR2 reads YFSETQ. The CDR3 loop reads CASSPGTSGGDEQFF. In DNA form, the CDR3 reads TGCGCCAGCAGCCCCGGGACTAGCGGGGGGGATGAGCAGTTCTTC.

Points on this clone: The conserved phenylalanine or tryptophan normally closing the CDR3 is absent here, so this likely arose from a read error. No DNA is shown, since the ends of the CDR3 on it are uncertain; the CDR3 is the one TCRdb lists. The CDR3 reads CASSEARSGI. The chain carries TRBV27 and TRBJ1-1; TRBD1, as called in the table, went unchecked against the DNA. Looked up from germline, CDR1 is MNHEY and CDR2 is SMNVEV (reference sequence). The CDR3 totals 10 residues, both ends included.

CDR3 sequence reads: CASSFVPGTAHGYTF. The CDR3 DNA reads TGTGCCAGCAGCTTCGTGCCCGGGACAGCCCATGGCTACACCTTC. The chain employs TRBV5-6 and TRBJ1-2, with 7 bases lining up with TRBD1. Germline V gene data show CDR1 as SGHDT and CDR2 as YYEEEE. This CDR3 spans 15 amino acids. Losses at the gene ends were 2 bases for V and 6 bases for J; bases not matched to a gene: 10.

V usage is TRBV5-5 and J usage is TRBJ2-7; maybe TRBD2 (6 bases). Germline assignment: CDR1 SGHKS and CDR2 YYEKEE (reference sequence). Between the trimmed V and J ends, which lost 6 bases and 4 bases, there was a span of 11 bases. The CDR3 is 12 amino acids. The CDR3 protein is CASIRDLYEQYF. In DNA form, the CDR3 reads TGTGCCAGCATCCGGGACTTGTACGAGCAGTACTTC.

The chain joins TRBV20-1 to TRBJ2-1; no reliable D call. CDR1 and CDR2 (germline): DFQATT, SNEGSKA (reference sequence). The CDR3 is made up of 11 amino acids. The V gene lost 6 bases and the J gene lost 8 bases, with 11 bases spanning the gap. CDR3 DNA sequence: TGCAGTGCGCCTAGTTTTGATGAGCAGTTCTTC. This gives the protein CSAPSFDEQFF.

The rearrangement joins TRBV5-5 to TRBJ2-7; 10 positions agree with TRBD2. Germline-derived CDR1 and CDR2 are SGHKS and YYEKEE (reference sequence). The CDR3 length is 16 residues. V trimming: 4 bases; J trimming: 2 bases; junction bases outside the gene matches: 9. CDR3 residues: CASSPLAGALTYEQYF. As DNA, the CDR3 is TGTGCCAGCAGCCCTCTAGCGGGGGCCCTTACCTACGAGCAGTACTTC. The complete variable domain, with remaining parts taken from reference TRBV5-5 and TRBJ2-7, reads DAGVTQSPTHLIKTRGQQVTLRCSPISGHKSVSWYQQVLGQGPQFIFQYYEKEERGRGNFPDRFSARQFPNYSSELNVNALLLGDSALYLCASSPLAGALTYEQYFGPGTRLTVT.